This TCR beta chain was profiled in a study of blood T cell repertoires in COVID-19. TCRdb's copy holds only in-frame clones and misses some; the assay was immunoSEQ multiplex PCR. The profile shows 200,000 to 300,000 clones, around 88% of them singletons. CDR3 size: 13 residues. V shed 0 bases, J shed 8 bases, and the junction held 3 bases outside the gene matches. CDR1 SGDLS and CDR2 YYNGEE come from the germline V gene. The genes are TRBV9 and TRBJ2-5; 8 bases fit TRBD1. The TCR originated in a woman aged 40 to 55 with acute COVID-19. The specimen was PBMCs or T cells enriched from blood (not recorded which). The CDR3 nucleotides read TGTGCCAGCAGCGTAGAGGACAGGGCAACCCAGTACTTC. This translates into CASSVEDRATQYF.